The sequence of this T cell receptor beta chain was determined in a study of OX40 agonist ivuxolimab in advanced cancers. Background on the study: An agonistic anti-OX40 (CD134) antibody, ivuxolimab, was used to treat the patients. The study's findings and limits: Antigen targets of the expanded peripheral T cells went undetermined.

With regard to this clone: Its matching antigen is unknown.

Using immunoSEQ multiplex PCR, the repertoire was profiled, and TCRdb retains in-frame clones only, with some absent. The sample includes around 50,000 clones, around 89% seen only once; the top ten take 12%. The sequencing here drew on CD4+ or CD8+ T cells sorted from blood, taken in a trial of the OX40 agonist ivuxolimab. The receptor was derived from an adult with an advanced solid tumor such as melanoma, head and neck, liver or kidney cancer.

The CDR3 nucleotides are TGCGCCAGCAGCCAAGATGGAGCAGGGCGGGGCTATTACAATGAGCAGTTCTTC. It is translated as CASSQDGAGRGYYNEQFF. The chain combines TRBV4-3 with TRBJ2-1; a possible D gene is TRBD2 (6 bases). CDR1 is LGHNA, CDR2 YSLEER, per germline. The germline V and J ends were trimmed by 0 bases and 4 bases, with 19 bases remaining between them. CDR3 size: 18 residues.